These 12 T cell receptor beta chains were all obtained from the same sample, sequenced in a study of cytomegalovirus exposure and HLA in healthy donors. The protocol was immunoSEQ multiplex PCR, while the TCRdb copy is restricted to in-frame clones and leaves out a portion. The data hold about 53,000 clones, with about 90% observed a single time. Sequenced material: PBMCs. The receptor source for this set is a man aged 18 to 29 in good health and CMV-seronegative.

DNA for the CDR3: TGTGCCAGCAGCCCCCGAACAGGACCCACAGATACGCAGTATTTT. The encoded protein is CASSPRTGPTDTQYF. V gene TRBV13 combines with J gene TRBJ2-3; weak D call: TRBD1 (5 bases). This CDR3 region has 15 residues. Germline assignment: CDR1 PRHDT and CDR2 FYEKMQ (reference sequence). Trimming took off 5 bases at V and 2 bases at J, with 14 bases between the two ends.

This clone is a singleton in its sample. V and J are TRBV4-3 and TRBJ1-4; 9 nucleotides match TRBD1. This CDR3 region has 15 residues. J was trimmed by 6 bases and V by 3 bases; bases with no gene match: 5. Per the germline V gene, CDR1 is LGHNA and CDR2 is YSLEER. This CDR3 is CASSHQQGAYEKLFF. The DNA of the CDR3 is TGCGCCAGCAGCCACCAACAGGGGGCGTATGAAAAACTGTTTTTT.

The chain recombines TRBV28 with TRBJ1-5; TRBD1 agrees at 9 bases. V shed 6 bases and J 5 bases; nucleotides not matched to a gene: 11. The CDR3 contains 16 residues. Germline loops: CDR1 MDHEN, CDR2 SYDVKM. The CDR3 nucleotides are TGTGCCAGCAGAGCCAGACAGGGGGATTTCCATCAGCCCCAGCATTTT. Its protein product is CASRARQGDFHQPQHF. Based on the CDR3 plus reference TRBV28 and TRBJ1-5, the full variable domain is DVKVTQSSRYLVKRTGEKVFLECVQDMDHENMFWYRQDPGLGLRLIYFSYDVKMKEKGDIPEGYSVSREKKERFSLILESASTNQTSMYLCASRARQGDFHQPQHFGDGTRLSIL.

This clone was seen just once. The chain has TRBV18 and TRBJ2-7; TRBD1 agrees at 12 bases. Trimming cost V 6 bases and J 6 bases; bases outside gene matches: 6. Germline lookup yields CDR1 KGHSH and CDR2 LQKENI. The CDR3 length is 14 residues. CDR3 residues: CASSPGTGGGEQYF. The CDR3 DNA is TGTGCCAGCTCGCCCGGGACAGGGGGCGGCGAGCAGTACTTC.

This clone has a handful of counts. This chain connects TRBV11-2 to TRBJ2-1, with 14 nucleotides matching TRBD2. The CDR3 runs 14 residues. V trimming: 5 bases; J trimming: 9 bases; junction bases outside the gene matches: 3. Per germline, CDR1 SGHAT and CDR2 FQNNGV. The CDR3 reads CASSPGLAGVEQFF. In DNA form, the CDR3 reads TGTGCCAGCAGCCCGGGACTAGCGGGAGTTGAGCAGTTCTTC.

The V gene is TRBV4-1, the J gene TRBJ2-5, with 11 positions matching TRBD2. Per germline, CDR1 MGHRA and CDR2 YSYEKL. J was trimmed by 4 bases and V by 6 bases; bases with no gene match: 7. The CDR3 covers 15 residues. The CDR3 bases are TGCGCCAGCAGACCTGCACTAGCGGGAGTAGAGACCCAGTACTTC. Translating it yields CASRPALAGVETQYF.

The rearrangement uses TRBV27 and TRBJ2-2; possibly TRBD1 for D (7 bases). The CDR3 loop spans 18 amino acids. The germline gives CDR1 MNHEY, CDR2 SMNVEV (reference sequence). The germline V and J ends were trimmed by 4 bases and 6 bases, with 24 bases remaining between them. CDR3 protein: CASSSIKTGWRVAGELFF. The DNA of the CDR3 is TGTGCCAGCAGTTCCATAAAGACAGGGTGGAGGGTAGCCGGGGAGCTGTTTTTT.

This sequence joins TRBV5-5 and TRBJ2-7, with 9 bases lining up with TRBD1. CDR1 and CDR2 from the germline V gene are SGHKS and YYEKEE (reference sequence). The trim removed 3 bases at V and 7 bases at J, leaving 17 bases unmatched. The CDR3 spans 17 residues. In nucleotides, the CDR3 is TGTGCCAGCAGCTATAGACCCGCGGGACAGGGCCTTCGGGAGCAGTACTTC. Its protein is CASSYRPAGQGLREQYF.

The gene calls are TRBV7-2 and TRBJ2-7; 14 bases line up with TRBD2. Germline loops: CDR1 SGHTA, CDR2 FQGNSA. With 5 bases clipped from V and 4 bases from J, the junction kept 4 bases outside the gene matches. The CDR3 runs to 15 residues. DNA for the CDR3: TGTGCCAGCAGCAGACTAGCGGGAGGGCCTTACGAGCAGTACTTC. Its translation: CASSRLAGGPYEQYF.

The V call is TRBV21-1, the J call TRBJ2-1; the listed D gene, TRBD2, was not tested against the DNA. TRBV21-1 is a known pseudogene. The CDR3 totals 15 residues. The CDR3 coding sequence is TGTGCCAGCAGCAATGGTGAGCGGGAAGAAAGTGAGCAGTTCTTC. Translated, it gives CASSNGEREESEQFF.

The V and J genes are TRBV6-1 and TRBJ2-1; TRBD1 aligns across 7 bases. The CDR3 is 12 residues long. With V trimmed by 2 bases and J by 10 bases, 2 bases remained unmatched. Germline CDR1 and CDR2: MNHNS and SASEGT. Written as DNA, the CDR3 is TGTGCCAGCAGTGAATGGGGACAGGAGCAGTTCTTC. It specifies CASSEWGQEQFF.

This chain connects TRBV2 to TRBJ1-2; 9 bases are a match to TRBD1. Germline V gene sequence: CDR1 SNHLY, CDR2 FYNNEI. There are 14 residues in the CDR3. V dropped 6 bases and J dropped 4; count of bases not matched to a gene: 6. Written as DNA, the CDR3 is TGTGCCAGCAGCATACAGGGGGCAAGCTATGGCTACACCTTC. It encodes CASSIQGASYGYTF.